Below are 3 T cell receptor beta chains sequenced from a single sample in a study of T-cell reconstitution after alpha-beta-depleted transplantation in children (dated by TCRdb to about 2016). The sample's treatment or condition, from its label and the paper: allogeneic hematopoietic cell transplantation with graft depleted of TCRalphabeta T cells and CD19 B cells. The receptor library was made with PCR. Sequencer: Illumina HiSeq 2500. TCR library preparation used molecular barcoding, with unique molecular identifiers applied to normalize quantification of the TCRbeta repertoire. TCRdb's own reprocessing of the public reads used fastp at Q25 and MiXCR and kept productive beta chains. Each entry is one CDR3 protein sequence, shown with its most common DNA and genes. The sample yields some 440,000 distinct CDR3 sequences; about 16% were counted once. The top ten hold 25% to 35% of the sample. The sequencing used PBMCs, mostly from graft donor cells, collected 360 days after TCRalphabeta/CD19-depleted stem cell transplant. The receptors stem from a boy in the first two years of life who had a stem cell transplant for Wiskott-Aldrich syndrome, so the T cells may come from the graft donor.

This clonotype turned up a few times. The chain joins TRBV10-3 to TRBJ2-1; D is possibly TRBD2 (7 bases). Trimming left V 6 bases short and J 2 bases short, with 17 bases between. Germline V gene data show CDR1 as ENHRY and CDR2 as SYGVKD. The CDR3 consists of 16 residues. For the CDR3, the DNA is TGTGCCATCAGCCCTCTGGGCGGGGGCACCTACAATGAGCAGTTCTTC. Its protein is CAISPLGGGTYNEQFF.

In its sample, this clonotype was seen a few times. The chain couples TRBV24-1 to TRBJ1-5; no definite D call. V lost 4 bases and J 1 base, leaving 7 bases between the germline ends. The CDR3 has 14 residues. The germline gives CDR1 KGHDR, CDR2 SFDVKD. As DNA, the CDR3 is TGTGCCACCAGTGACGGAAGAAGCAATCAGCCCCAGCATTTT. Translation: CATSDGRSNQPQHF.

This sequence joins TRBV4-1 and TRBJ2-5; TRBD1 aligns across 7 bases. The V gene end was trimmed by 2 bases and the J gene end by 0 bases; junction bases not matched to a gene: 3. CDR1 and CDR2 from the germline V gene are MGHRA and YSYEKL. CDR3 length: 15 amino acids. The CDR3 nucleotides read TGCGCCAGCAGCCAACCTGACAGGGACCAAGAGACCCAGTACTTC. Translated: CASSQPDRDQETQYF.